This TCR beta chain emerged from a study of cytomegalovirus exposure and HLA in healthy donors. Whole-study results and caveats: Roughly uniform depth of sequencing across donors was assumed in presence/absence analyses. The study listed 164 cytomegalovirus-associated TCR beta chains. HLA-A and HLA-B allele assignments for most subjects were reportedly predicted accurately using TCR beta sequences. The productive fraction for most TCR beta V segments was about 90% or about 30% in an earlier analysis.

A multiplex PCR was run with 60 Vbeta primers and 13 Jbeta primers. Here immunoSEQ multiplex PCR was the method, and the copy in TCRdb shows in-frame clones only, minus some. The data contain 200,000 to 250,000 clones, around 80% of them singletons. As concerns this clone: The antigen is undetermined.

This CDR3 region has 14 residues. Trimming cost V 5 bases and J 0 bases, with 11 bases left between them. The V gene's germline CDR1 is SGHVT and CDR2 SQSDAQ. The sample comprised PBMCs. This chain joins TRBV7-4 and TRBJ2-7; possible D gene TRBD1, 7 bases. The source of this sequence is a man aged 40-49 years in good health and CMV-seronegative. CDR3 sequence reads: CASSGRDSSYEQYF. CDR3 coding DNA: TGTGCCAGCAGCGGGCGGGACAGCTCCTACGAGCAGTACTTC.